Presented here are 5 T cell receptor beta chains from one specimen sequenced in a study of Siglec-9 on CD8 T cells in melanoma. Generated by immunoSEQ multiplex PCR, the TCRdb table keeps only in-frame clones and is missing some. Of 29,000 or so clones in the sample, 80% were seen once. The specimen was Siglec-9- CD8+ T cells sorted from blood. The receptors shown here come from a human donor in good health.

The count of this clone is one. The J gene is TRBJ2-3, the V gene TRBV7-9, with D uncertain. Deletions cut 6 bases from V and 1 base from J, with 20 bases between. Germline V gives CDR1 SEHNR, CDR2 FQNEAQ (reference sequence). This CDR3 is 17 amino acids long. This chain's CDR3 is CASRESQVGPGTDTQYF. CDR3 in DNA: TGTGCCAGCAGAGAGAGCCAGGTCGGACCGGGCACAGATACGCAGTATTTT.

The chain links TRBV5-4 to TRBJ2-1; D may be TRBD2 (5 bases). The germline CDR1 and CDR2 sequences are SGHNT and YYREEE (reference sequence). The CDR3 is 15 residues long. V was shortened by 4 bases and J by 0 bases, with 11 bases between the two germline ends. The CDR3 loop reads CASSQSGSSYNEQFF. Here the CDR3 DNA reads TGTGCCAGCAGCCAGAGCGGAAGCTCCTACAATGAGCAGTTCTTC.

The chain recombines TRBV5-5 with TRBJ2-5; 9 bases line up with TRBD2. Losses at the gene ends were 0 bases for V and 3 bases for J; bases not matched to a gene: 9. The germline gives CDR1 SGHKS, CDR2 YYEKEE (reference sequence). This CDR3 comprises 17 residues. The CDR3 DNA sequence: TGTGCCAGCAGCTTGGGGCTAGCGGGATTTACGGAAGAGACCCAGTACTTC. Protein product: CASSLGLAGFTEETQYF.

V and J are TRBV19 and TRBJ1-1; TRBD1 is a possible D gene (6 bases). The CDR3 sequence is 14 residues long. The germline V gene has CDR1 LNHDA and CDR2 SQIVND (reference sequence). The V end was cut by 3 bases, the J end by 2 bases, with 10 bases between. CDR3 amino acids: CASSISGVNTEAFF. In DNA form, the CDR3 reads TGTGCCAGTAGTATCTCAGGGGTTAACACTGAAGCTTTCTTT.

The chain joins TRBV27 to TRBJ2-7; 7 bases map to TRBD1. The J segment lost 9 bases and the V segment lost 6 bases, leaving 20 bases of the junction unmatched. Germline-derived CDR1 and CDR2 are MNHEY and SMNVEV (reference sequence). The CDR3 runs to 16 residues. CDR3 nucleotide sequence: TGTGCCAGCAGCCACCTTCCAGGACAGGCCGAACATGGGCAGTACTTC. Amino acids: CASSHLPGQAEHGQYF.